This paragraph reports one TCR beta chain. Its cognate antigen is unknown. These data originate in a study of shared clonotypes between healthy human individuals. Per the original methods: Sequence data from immunoSEQ were junction-only and lacked quality scores; consequently, filtering differed. The method was immunoSEQ multiplex PCR; TCRdb's version includes in-frame clones alone and lacks a portion of them. The D gene and trimming were derived from the DNA, and the V and J assignments and clone size from that table. This sample has about 2.2 million clones, with about 93% found just once. Study-wide points: Naive subsets, compared against memory subsets, generally had larger estimated richness values. Sorted-subset samples were not fully sequenced, rarefaction indicated.

The CDR3 runs 17 residues. The germline gives CDR1 LGHNT, CDR2 FRNRAP. Trimming stripped 3 bases from V and 4 bases from J, with 19 bases between. CD45RO-negative cells were positively selected for CCR7, leaving out terminally differentiated effector memory CD45RA+ cells. All donors were healthy HIV-negative adults lacking recent acute infections or vaccinations. This TCR derives from a man between 18 and 35 years old in good health. Some clones in this sample may be carry-over from other donors' samples. The genes are TRBV12-5 and TRBJ2-1, with a tentative D call TRBD1 (5 bases). The sample consisted of naive CD8+ T cells from PBMCs. The CDR3 DNA sequence: TGTGCTAGTGGTTTACCCCACCAGGGAATGAATTACAATGAGCAGTTCTTC. Translation: CASGLPHQGMNYNEQFF.